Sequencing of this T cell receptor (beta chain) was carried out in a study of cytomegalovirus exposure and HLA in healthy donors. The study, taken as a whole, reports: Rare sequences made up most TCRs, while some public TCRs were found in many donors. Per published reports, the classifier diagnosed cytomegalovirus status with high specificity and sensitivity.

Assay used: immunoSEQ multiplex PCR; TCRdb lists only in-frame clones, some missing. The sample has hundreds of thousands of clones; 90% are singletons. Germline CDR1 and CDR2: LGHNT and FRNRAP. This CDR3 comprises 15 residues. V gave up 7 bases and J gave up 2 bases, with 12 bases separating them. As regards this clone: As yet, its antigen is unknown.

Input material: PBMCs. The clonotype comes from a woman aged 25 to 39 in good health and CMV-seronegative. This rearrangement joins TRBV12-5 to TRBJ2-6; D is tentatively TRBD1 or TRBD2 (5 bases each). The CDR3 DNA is TGTGCTAGTGCCCTCCAGGGACCTGGGGCCAACGTCCTGACTTTC. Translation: CASALQGPGANVLTF.